The 15 T cell receptor beta chains presented below share a single source sample, sequenced in a study of blood T cell repertoires in COVID-19. The protocol was immunoSEQ multiplex PCR, while the TCRdb copy is restricted to in-frame clones and leaves out a portion. Altogether over 50,000 clones are present, about nine tenths being singletons, with the ten largest covering about 5%. Sequencing was done on a sample of peripheral blood. These receptors originate from a human donor in a cohort sampled during active COVID-19.

The chain combines TRBV7-2 with TRBJ2-2; D call uncertain. This CDR3 has 13 amino acids. Per the germline V gene, CDR1 is SGHTA and CDR2 is FQGNSA. V was cut by 3 bases and J by 3 bases, with 5 bases left in between. CDR3 residues: CASSFADTGELFF. CDR3 nucleotides: TGTGCCAGCAGCTTCGCGGACACCGGGGAGCTGTTTTTT.

The chain carries TRBV19 and TRBJ2-4; D might be TRBD1 (5 bases). Looked up from germline, CDR1 is LNHDA and CDR2 is SQIVND (reference sequence). The V gene lost 5 bases and the J gene lost 8 bases, with 16 bases spanning the gap. This CDR3 is built from 14 residues. DNA for the CDR3: TGTGCCAGTAGTCTCCAGGGCCCCGCCGACATTCAGTACTTC. Translated: CASSLQGPADIQYF.

DNA for the CDR3: TGTGCCAGCAGTAGGGGGGGGTATCGTCTCGAGCAGTACTTC. Its translation is CASSRGGYRLEQYF. The chain is built from TRBV28 and TRBJ2-7; a weak D match, TRBD2 (7 bases). The CDR3 length is 14 residues. Germline V gene data show CDR1 as MDHEN and CDR2 as SYDVKM. Trimming shortened V by 5 bases and J by 6 bases, and 17 bases separated the two germline ends.

The chain recombines TRBV11-2 with TRBJ2-7; no clear D. The length of the CDR3 is 17 residues. V was pared by 3 bases and J by 5 bases, with 23 bases between. Germline V lookup: CDR1 SGHAT, CDR2 FQNNGV. Written as DNA, the CDR3 is TGTGCCAGCAGCTTCCGCGTAGGAGACCGGGTTGGCGACGAGCAGTACTTC. It yields the protein CASSFRVGDRVGDEQYF. The full variable domain, with the rest looked up from reference TRBV11-2 and TRBJ2-7, is EAGVAQSPRYKIIEKRQSVAFWCNPISGHATLYWYQQILGQGPKLLIQFQNNGVVDDSQLPKDRFSAERLKGVDSTLKIQPAKLEDSAVYLCASSFRVGDRVGDEQYFGPGTRLTVT.

This chain joins TRBV6-1 and TRBJ1-4, with 10 bases identical to TRBD1. Germline V gives CDR1 MNHNS, CDR2 SASEGT. This CDR3 comprises 16 residues. J was trimmed by 3 bases and V by 4 bases; bases with no gene match: 5. This CDR3 reads CASSGGTGVPNEKLFF. DNA of the CDR3: TGTGCCAGCAGTGGAGGGACAGGGGTACCTAATGAAAAACTGTTTTTT.

The chain joins TRBV4-3 to TRBJ1-1, with D hard to call. Germline V CDR1 and CDR2: LGHNA, YSLEER. The CDR3 consists of 14 residues. V shed 0 bases and J shed 6 bases, with 11 bases lying between them. This CDR3 reads CASSQDPGISEAFF. CDR3 coding DNA: TGCGCCAGCAGCCAAGATCCGGGAATATCTGAAGCTTTCTTT.

The chain carries TRBV5-1 and TRBJ2-3, with 7 bases aligning to TRBD1. The CDR3 runs to 15 residues. Germline CDR1 is SGHRS and CDR2 is YFSETQ. V lost 0 bases, J lost 1 base, and 2 bases stayed unmatched. The CDR3 DNA reads TGCGCCAGCAGCTTGGAGGGGGCAGGCACAGATACGCAGTATTTT. Residues: CASSLEGAGTDTQYF. Full variable domain (remainder filled in from reference TRBV5-1 and TRBJ2-3): KAGVTQTPRYLIKTRGQQVTLSCSPISGHRSVSWYQQTPGQGLQFLFEYFSETQRNKGNFPGRFSGRQFSNSRSEMNVSTLELGDSALYLCASSLEGAGTDTQYFGPGTRLTVL.

Written as DNA, the CDR3 is TGTGCCAGCAGCTCACCAGGGAATGGCTATGGCTACACCTTC. Translated, it gives CASSSPGNGYGYTF. The chain joins TRBV7-9 to TRBJ1-2, with a weak D call TRBD1 (5 bases). The CDR3 has 14 amino acids. Trimming removed 4 bases from V and 4 bases from J, with 13 bases in between. CDR1 and CDR2 (germline): SEHNR, FQNEAQ (reference sequence).

V and J are TRBV6-5 and TRBJ1-4; tentative D call: TRBD1 (6 bases). The V end lost 6 bases, the J end lost 7 bases, and 15 bases lay between the germline ends. Germline V CDR1 and CDR2: MNHEY, SVGAGI. The CDR3 runs 14 residues. CDR3 coding DNA: TGTGCCAGCAGAAGAACAGGGATGAGTGAAAAACTGTTTTTT. It translates to CASRRTGMSEKLFF.

The chain employs TRBV6-6 and TRBJ1-6; the match to TRBD1 covers 7 bases. The ends lost 6 bases at V and 7 bases at J; junction bases unmatched: 12. The CDR3 is 16 residues long. Per the germline V gene, CDR1 is MNHNY and CDR2 is SVGAGI (reference sequence). DNA for the CDR3: TGTGCCAGCAGGCCCCCGTCCGGGGACAGAAATTCACCCCTCCACTTT. This encodes CASRPPSGDRNSPLHF.

The chain couples TRBV5-6 to TRBJ1-3, with TRBD1 matching over 8 bases. V was clipped by 4 bases and J by 0 bases; unmatched bases: 9. This CDR3 is built from 17 residues. The germline V gene has CDR1 SGHDT and CDR2 YYEEEE. CDR3 residues: CASSLGQVLHSGNTIYF. The CDR3 bases are TGTGCCAGCAGCCTGGGACAGGTCCTCCACTCTGGAAACACCATATATTTT.

This clone was counted once. This CDR3 reads CASRQTYEQYF. The CDR3 nucleotides read TGTGCCAGCCGACAGACCTACGAGCAGTACTTC. The genes are TRBV2 and TRBJ2-7, with a weak D call TRBD1 (5 bases). This CDR3 has 11 amino acids. The V gene lost 8 bases and the J gene lost 2 bases, with 7 bases spanning the gap. CDR1 SNHLY and CDR2 FYNNEI come from the germline V gene.

This chain uses TRBV20-1 with TRBJ1-6; TRBD1 aligns across 10 bases. This CDR3 spans 17 amino acids. The trim removed 3 bases at V and 5 bases at J, leaving 10 bases unmatched. Germline-derived CDR1 and CDR2 are DFQATT and SNEGSKA (reference sequence). The CDR3 here is CSASDAGQGTDNSPLHF. DNA of the CDR3: TGCAGTGCTAGTGACGCGGGACAGGGGACAGATAATTCACCCCTCCACTTT.

This clone was observed a single time. The chain combines TRBV19 with TRBJ2-1; 9 bases align to TRBD1. The V and J ends lost 3 bases and 2 bases, in that order; junction bases with no gene match: 5. Germline loops: CDR1 LNHDA, CDR2 SQIVND (reference sequence). The CDR3 extends over 16 amino acids. The CDR3 region is CASSMGTGRTYNEQFF. For the CDR3, the DNA is TGTGCCAGTAGTATGGGGACAGGGCGCACCTACAATGAGCAGTTCTTC.

CDR3 bases: TGTGCCAGCAGCTTCCAGGGGGTATATGGCTACACCTTC. It codes for CASSFQGVYGYTF. The chain employs TRBV7-3 and TRBJ1-2, with TRBD1 identical over 7 bases. J lost 5 bases, V lost 3 bases, and 3 bases had no gene match. Germline V gene sequence: CDR1 SGHTA, CDR2 FQGTGA. The CDR3 sequence is 13 residues long.